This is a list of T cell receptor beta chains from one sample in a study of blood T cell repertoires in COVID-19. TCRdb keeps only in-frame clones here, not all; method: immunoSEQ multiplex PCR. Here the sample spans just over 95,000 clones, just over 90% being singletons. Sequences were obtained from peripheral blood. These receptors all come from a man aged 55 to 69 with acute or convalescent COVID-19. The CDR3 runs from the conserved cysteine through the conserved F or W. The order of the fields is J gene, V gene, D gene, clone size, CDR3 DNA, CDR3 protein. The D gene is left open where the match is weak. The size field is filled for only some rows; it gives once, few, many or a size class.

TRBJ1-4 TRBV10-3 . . TGTGCCATCAGTGGGGGGCCTGCAACTAATGAAAAACTGTTTTTT CAISGGPATNEKLFF
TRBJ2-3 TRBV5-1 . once TGCGCCAGCAGCTTGTCCCCCGGCACAGATACGCAGTATTTT CASSLSPGTDTQYF
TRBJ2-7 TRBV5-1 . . TGCGCCAGCAGCTCACAGGGAAAAGGGTACGAGCAGTACTTC CASSSQGKGYEQYF
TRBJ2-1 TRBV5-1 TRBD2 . TGCGCCAGCAGCTTGGCGGGGACTCGCGGGGGGGCGTTCTCCAATGAGCAGTTCTTC CASSLAGTRGGAFSNEQFF
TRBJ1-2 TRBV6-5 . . TGTGCCAGCAGAGAGGCGAGAGGCTTCTATGGCTACACCTTC CASREARGFYGYTF
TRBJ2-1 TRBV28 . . TGTGCCAGCACTTCCCGGACGGGGAAGGGTGAGCAGTTCTTC CASTSRTGKGEQFF
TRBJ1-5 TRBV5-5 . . TGTGCCAGCAGCTTGGGGCAGGGGTTCGGCAATCAGCCCCAGCATTTT CASSLGQGFGNQPQHF
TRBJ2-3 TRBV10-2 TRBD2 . TGCGCCAGCACTATGACTAGCGGGGGCACAGATACGCAGTATTTT CASTMTSGGTDTQYF
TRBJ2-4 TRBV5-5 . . TGTGCCAGCAGCTTGCGGGCAGGGGATGCCATTCAGTACTTC CASSLRAGDAIQYF
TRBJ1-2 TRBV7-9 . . TGTGCCAGCAGCTTAGCTACAGGAGCATGGGGTGGCTACACCTTC CASSLATGAWGGYTF
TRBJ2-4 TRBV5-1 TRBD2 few TGCGCCAGCAGCCCGGAAGGGAGCGGGGGGGCCAAAAACATTCAGTACTTC CASSPEGSGGAKNIQYF